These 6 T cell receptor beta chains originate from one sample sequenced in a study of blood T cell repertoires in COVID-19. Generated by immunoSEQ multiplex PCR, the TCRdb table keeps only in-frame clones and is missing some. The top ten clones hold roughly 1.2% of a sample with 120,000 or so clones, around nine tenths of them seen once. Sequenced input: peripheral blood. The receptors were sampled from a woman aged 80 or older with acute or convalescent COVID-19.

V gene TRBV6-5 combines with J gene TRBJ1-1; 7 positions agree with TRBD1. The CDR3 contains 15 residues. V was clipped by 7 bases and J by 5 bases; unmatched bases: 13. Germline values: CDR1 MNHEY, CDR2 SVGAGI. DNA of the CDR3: TGTGCCAGCAAGATACAGGGGTCCCCGGAGACTGAAGCTTTCTTT. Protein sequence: CASKIQGSPETEAFF.

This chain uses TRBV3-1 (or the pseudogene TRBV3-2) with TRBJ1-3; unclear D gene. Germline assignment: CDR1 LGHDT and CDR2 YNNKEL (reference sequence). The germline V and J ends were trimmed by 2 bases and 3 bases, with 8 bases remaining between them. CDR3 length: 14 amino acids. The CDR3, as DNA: TGTGCCAGCAGCCAACGCGACTTTGGAAACACCATATATTTT. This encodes CASSQRDFGNTIYF.

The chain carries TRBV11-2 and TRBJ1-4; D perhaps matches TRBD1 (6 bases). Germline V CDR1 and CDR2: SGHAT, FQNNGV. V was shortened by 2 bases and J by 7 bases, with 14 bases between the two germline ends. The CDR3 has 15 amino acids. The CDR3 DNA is TGTGCCAGCAGCTTACAAACAGGGATGACTGAAAAACTGTTTTTT. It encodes CASSLQTGMTEKLFF.

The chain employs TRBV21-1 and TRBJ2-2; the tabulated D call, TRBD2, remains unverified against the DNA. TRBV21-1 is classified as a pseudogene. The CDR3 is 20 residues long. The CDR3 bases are TGTGCCAGCAGCACCCGTGGACTAGCGGGGTCCCGCGCGAACACCGGGGAGCTGTTTTTT. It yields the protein CASSTRGLAGSRANTGELFF.

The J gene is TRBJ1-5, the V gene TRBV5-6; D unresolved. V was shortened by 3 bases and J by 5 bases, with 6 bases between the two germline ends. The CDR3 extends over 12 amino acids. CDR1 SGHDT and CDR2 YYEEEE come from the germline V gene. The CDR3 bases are TGTGCCAGCAGCTCCGCGGATCAGCCCCAGCATTTT. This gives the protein CASSSADQPQHF.

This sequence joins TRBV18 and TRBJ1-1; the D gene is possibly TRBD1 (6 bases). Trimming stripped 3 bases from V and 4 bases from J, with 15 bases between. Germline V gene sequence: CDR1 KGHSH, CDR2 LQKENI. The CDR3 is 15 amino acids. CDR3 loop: CASSPGSRGTTEAFF. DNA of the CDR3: TGTGCCAGCTCACCTGGCTCCAGGGGAACCACTGAAGCTTTCTTT. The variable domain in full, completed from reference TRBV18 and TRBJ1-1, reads NAGVMQNPRHLVRRRGQEARLRCSPMKGHSHVYWYRQLPEEGLKFMVYLQKENIIDESGMPKERFSAEFPKEGPSILRIQQVVRGDSAAYFCASSPGSRGTTEAFFGQGTRLTVV.